This is a list of T cell receptor beta chains from one sample in a study of PD-1 blockade in classical Hodgkin lymphoma. Assay: immunoSEQ multiplex PCR; the TCRdb copy retains only in-frame clones and omits some. Of 20,000 to 25,000 clones detected, over 85% appear once; the ten largest clones hold about 3.8%. The source material was peripheral blood mononuclear cells (PBMCs). The receptors shown here come from a human donor with classical Hodgkin lymphoma. CDR3s include the opening cysteine and the closing phenylalanine or tryptophan. Each record gives: V gene, D gene, J gene, clone size, CDR3 protein, CDR3 DNA. A D gene is named only where the DNA matches it firmly. Size tells how often a clone was seen (once, few, many) or the class of an expanded clone, and some rows leave it out.

v_call: TRBV7-9
d_call: -
j_call: TRBJ2-2
clone_size: -
cdr3_aa: CASSLVQIFGGELFF
cdr3_nt: TGTGCCAGCAGCTTAGTGCAGATCTTCGGCGGGGAGCTGTTTTTT

v_call: TRBV11-3
d_call: -
j_call: TRBJ2-1
clone_size: -
cdr3_aa: CASSSGVVGQFF
cdr3_nt: TGTGCCAGCAGCTCGGGGGTGGTTGGGCAGTTCTTC

v_call: TRBV6-1
d_call: -
j_call: TRBJ2-5
clone_size: -
cdr3_aa: CASSGHNRVGYF
cdr3_nt: TGTGCCAGCAGTGGACATAACAGGGTCGGGTACTTC

v_call: TRBV19
d_call: -
j_call: TRBJ1-1
clone_size: -
cdr3_aa: CASRLRTARVNTEAFF
cdr3_nt: TGTGCCAGTAGGCTGAGGACAGCGAGGGTGAACACTGAAGCTTTCTTT

v_call: TRBV7-9
d_call: -
j_call: TRBJ1-6
clone_size: once
cdr3_aa: CASSSRTEPGSPLHF
cdr3_nt: TGTGCCAGCAGCTCCCGGACAGAGCCAGGTTCACCCCTCCACTTT

v_call: TRBV10-1
d_call: -
j_call: TRBJ1-1
clone_size: once
cdr3_aa: CASSPREGIMNTEAFF
cdr3_nt: TGCGCCAGCAGCCCCCGGGAGGGAATCATGAACACTGAAGCTTTCTTT

v_call: TRBV5-1
d_call: -
j_call: TRBJ1-5
clone_size: -
cdr3_aa: CASSLEGNSNQPQHF
cdr3_nt: TGCGCCAGCAGCTTGGAAGGGAATAGCAATCAGCCCCAGCATTTT

v_call: TRBV19
d_call: -
j_call: TRBJ1-1
clone_size: -
cdr3_aa: CATPLPPRDTEAFF
cdr3_nt: TGTGCCACACCCCTACCCCCACGAGACACTGAAGCTTTCTTT

v_call: TRBV5-1
d_call: -
j_call: TRBJ1-1
clone_size: once
cdr3_aa: CASSLQSGNTEAFF
cdr3_nt: TGCGCCAGCAGCTTGCAGTCAGGGAACACTGAAGCTTTCTTT

v_call: TRBV1
d_call: -
j_call: TRBJ2-7
clone_size: -
cdr3_aa: CTSSHRRNYRREQYF
cdr3_nt: TGCACCAGCAGCCACCGCAGGAACTACCGCAGGGAGCAGTACTTC

v_call: TRBV19
d_call: -
j_call: TRBJ1-1
clone_size: -
cdr3_aa: CASSPSNWGARTEAFF
cdr3_nt: TGTGCCAGTAGTCCTTCCAATTGGGGGGCAAGGACTGAAGCTTTCTTT

v_call: TRBV2
d_call: -
j_call: TRBJ2-3
clone_size: -
cdr3_aa: CASGTEIILDTQYF
cdr3_nt: TGTGCCAGCGGGACCGAGATTATTCTGGATACGCAGTATTTT

v_call: TRBV4-3
d_call: -
j_call: TRBJ1-1
clone_size: -
cdr3_aa: CASSHLGAGVRNTEAFF
cdr3_nt: TGCGCCAGCAGCCATTTAGGGGCTGGCGTTAGGAACACTGAAGCTTTCTTT

v_call: TRBV27
d_call: -
j_call: TRBJ2-1
clone_size: once
cdr3_aa: CASSSLTIVRGNEQFF
cdr3_nt: TGTGCCAGCAGTTCGCTCACGATTGTTAGGGGGAATGAGCAGTTCTTC

v_call: TRBV12-5
d_call: -
j_call: TRBJ2-3
clone_size: -
cdr3_aa: CASGLGVDTQYF
cdr3_nt: TGTGCTAGTGGTTTAGGGGTGGATACGCAGTATTTT

v_call: TRBV11-2
d_call: -
j_call: TRBJ1-1
clone_size: -
cdr3_aa: CASSWQGTEAFF
cdr3_nt: TGTGCCAGCAGCTGGCAGGGGACTGAAGCTTTCTTT

v_call: TRBV28
d_call: -
j_call: TRBJ1-1
clone_size: -
cdr3_aa: CATQQGLRSNTEAFF
cdr3_nt: TGTGCCACCCAGCAAGGGCTTCGGTCGAACACTGAAGCTTTCTTT

v_call: TRBV7-2
d_call: -
j_call: TRBJ1-3
clone_size: few
cdr3_aa: CASSLTSRRSGNTIYF
cdr3_nt: TGTGCCAGCAGCTTAACTTCCCGGAGATCTGGAAACACCATATATTTT

v_call: TRBV20-1
d_call: -
j_call: TRBJ2-5
clone_size: -
cdr3_aa: CSATKGTQYF
cdr3_nt: TGCAGTGCGACCAAAGGGACCCAGTACTTC

v_call: TRBV5-8
d_call: -
j_call: TRBJ1-1
clone_size: -
cdr3_aa: CASRGQGGRNTEAFF
cdr3_nt: TGTGCCAGCAGAGGCCAGGGCGGGCGGAACACTGAAGCTTTCTTT

v_call: TRBV6-5
d_call: -
j_call: TRBJ1-1
clone_size: -
cdr3_aa: CASSYDSLSEAFF
cdr3_nt: TGTGCCAGCAGTTATGACAGCCTGTCTGAAGCTTTCTTT

v_call: TRBV4-3
d_call: -
j_call: TRBJ1-3
clone_size: -
cdr3_aa: CASSQEWGGSGNTIYF
cdr3_nt: TGCGCCAGCAGCCAAGAGTGGGGAGGTAGTGGAAACACCATATATTTT

v_call: TRBV28
d_call: TRBD1
j_call: TRBJ1-1
clone_size: once
cdr3_aa: CATRLGTGNTEAFF
cdr3_nt: TGTGCCACGCGACTCGGGACAGGGAACACTGAAGCTTTCTTT

v_call: TRBV6-5
d_call: -
j_call: TRBJ1-2
clone_size: -
cdr3_aa: CASSYDLNYGYTF
cdr3_nt: TGTGCCAGCAGTTACGATCTTAACTATGGCTACACCTTC

v_call: TRBV4-2
d_call: -
j_call: TRBJ2-2
clone_size: -
cdr3_aa: CASSQDRGQGNAGELFF
cdr3_nt: TGTGCCAGCAGCCAAGATCGGGGGCAGGGGAATGCCGGGGAGCTGTTTTTT

v_call: TRBV29-1
d_call: -
j_call: TRBJ2-5
clone_size: -
cdr3_aa: CSVPGGSWETQYF
cdr3_nt: TGCAGCGTTCCGGGCGGGTCATGGGAGACCCAGTACTTC

v_call: TRBV9
d_call: -
j_call: TRBJ2-7
clone_size: once
cdr3_aa: CASSVRTAGVYEQYF
cdr3_nt: TGTGCCAGCAGCGTAAGGACAGCCGGGGTTTACGAGCAGTACTTC

v_call: TRBV30
d_call: -
j_call: TRBJ1-2
clone_size: -
cdr3_aa: CAWSSVVGYTF
cdr3_nt: TGTGCCTGGAGTTCAGTCGTTGGCTACACCTTC

v_call: TRBV20-1
d_call: -
j_call: TRBJ2-1
clone_size: -
cdr3_aa: CSARRSNEQFF
cdr3_nt: TGCAGTGCTAGACGAAGCAATGAGCAGTTCTTC

v_call: TRBV9
d_call: TRBD2
j_call: TRBJ2-1
clone_size: -
cdr3_aa: CASSEGGAGEQFF
cdr3_nt: TGTGCCAGCAGCGAGGGAGGGGCGGGTGAGCAGTTCTTC

v_call: TRBV7-3
d_call: -
j_call: TRBJ1-1
clone_size: -
cdr3_aa: CASSPFRTDMNTEAFF
cdr3_nt: TGTGCCAGCAGCCCCTTTCGGACAGATATGAACACTGAAGCTTTCTTT

v_call: TRBV29-1
d_call: TRBD1
j_call: TRBJ1-3
clone_size: -
cdr3_aa: CSARQGGERGNTIYF
cdr3_nt: TGCAGCGCCCGACAGGGTGGGGAAAGGGGAAACACCATATATTTT

v_call: TRBV7-2
d_call: TRBD1
j_call: TRBJ1-2
clone_size: -
cdr3_aa: CASSPHPDRVDFNYGYTF
cdr3_nt: TGTGCCAGCAGCCCCCACCCGGACAGGGTAGATTTTAACTATGGCTACACCTTC

v_call: TRBV5-1
d_call: -
j_call: TRBJ1-1
clone_size: -
cdr3_aa: CASSSQKHTTEAFF
cdr3_nt: TGCGCCAGCAGCTCTCAAAAGCATACCACTGAAGCTTTCTTT

v_call: TRBV5-6
d_call: -
j_call: TRBJ2-2
clone_size: -
cdr3_aa: CASSSTPGQLTNTGELFF
cdr3_nt: TGTGCCAGCAGCTCAACTCCCGGGCAACTTACTAACACCGGGGAGCTGTTTTTT

v_call: TRBV6-4
d_call: -
j_call: TRBJ2-2
clone_size: -
cdr3_aa: CASSAQVATGELFF
cdr3_nt: TGTGCCAGCAGTGCGCAAGTAGCCACCGGGGAGCTGTTTTTT

v_call: TRBV5-4
d_call: -
j_call: TRBJ2-7
clone_size: -
cdr3_aa: CASSVDRSYEQYF
cdr3_nt: TGTGCCAGCAGCGTTGACAGATCCTACGAGCAGTACTTC

v_call: TRBV7-9
d_call: TRBD1
j_call: TRBJ1-2
clone_size: -
cdr3_aa: CASSNRQGGAPYYGYTF
cdr3_nt: TGTGCCAGCAGCAACCGACAGGGTGGTGCCCCCTACTATGGCTACACCTTC

v_call: TRBV11-2
d_call: -
j_call: TRBJ1-1
clone_size: -
cdr3_aa: CASSLEKVVLRKAFF
cdr3_nt: TGTGCCAGCAGCTTAGAGAAGGTAGTCCTGAGGAAAGCTTTCTTT

v_call: TRBV5-4
d_call: -
j_call: TRBJ2-1
clone_size: -
cdr3_aa: CASSLDTSSYNEQFF
cdr3_nt: TGTGCCAGCAGCTTGGACACAAGCTCCTACAATGAGCAGTTCTTC

v_call: TRBV5-1
d_call: -
j_call: TRBJ2-1
clone_size: -
cdr3_aa: CASSLAGRGGNEQFF
cdr3_nt: TGCGCCAGCAGCTTGGCCGGCAGGGGAGGTAATGAGCAGTTCTTC

v_call: TRBV7-2
d_call: TRBD1
j_call: TRBJ1-4
clone_size: -
cdr3_aa: CASSWGGHRGNEKLFF
cdr3_nt: TGTGCCAGCAGCTGGGGGGGGCACAGGGGAAATGAAAAACTGTTTTTT

v_call: TRBV7-8
d_call: -
j_call: TRBJ2-1
clone_size: once
cdr3_aa: CASSSELEQFF
cdr3_nt: TGTGCCAGCAGTTCAGAGTTAGAGCAGTTCTTC